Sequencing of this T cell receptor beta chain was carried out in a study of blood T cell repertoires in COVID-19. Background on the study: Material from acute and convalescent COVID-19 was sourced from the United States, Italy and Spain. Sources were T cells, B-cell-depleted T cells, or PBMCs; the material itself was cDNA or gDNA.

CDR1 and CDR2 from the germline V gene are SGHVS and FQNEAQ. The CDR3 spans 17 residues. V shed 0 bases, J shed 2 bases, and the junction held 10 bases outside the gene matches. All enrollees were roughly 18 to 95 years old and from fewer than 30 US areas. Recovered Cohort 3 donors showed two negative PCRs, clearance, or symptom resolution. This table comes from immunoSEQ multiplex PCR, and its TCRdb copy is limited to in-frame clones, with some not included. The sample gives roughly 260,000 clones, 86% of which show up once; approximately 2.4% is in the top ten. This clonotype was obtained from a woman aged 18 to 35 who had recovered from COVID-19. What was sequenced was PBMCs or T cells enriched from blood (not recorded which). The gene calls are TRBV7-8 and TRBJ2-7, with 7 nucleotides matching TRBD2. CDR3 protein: CASSLALWGGNTYEQYF. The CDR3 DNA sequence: TGTGCCAGCAGCTTAGCGCTTTGGGGGGGGAACACCTACGAGCAGTACTTC.